One TCR beta chain is described in this entry. The PCR had 60 Vbeta and 13 Jbeta primers. In the original analysis: Unique TCR beta chains totaled some 88 million in a later count, with approximately 11 million of them shared. Method: immunoSEQ multiplex PCR; TCRdb's copy keeps in-frame clones and lacks some. The DNA was the basis for D and trimming; V, J and clone size are from that table. The sample contains approximately 160,000 clones, roughly 79% of which appear only once. Germline assignment: CDR1 MNHEY and CDR2 SVGAGI. Trimming removed 6 bases from V and 7 bases from J; junction bases left unmatched: 10. The CDR3 sequence is 15 residues long. This specimen comes from a study of cytomegalovirus exposure and HLA in healthy donors.

The sequence came from a male donor in good health and CMV-seronegative. The chain links TRBV6-5 to TRBJ2-1; 9 bases map to TRBD2. Sequencing was performed on PBMCs. The CDR3 DNA sequence: TGTGCCAGCAGATCAGAGCGGGGGGTAAGGAATGAGCAGTTCTTC. It yields the protein CASRSERGVRNEQFF.